The T cell receptor (beta chain) under discussion was sequenced for a study of OX40 agonist ivuxolimab in advanced cancers. Background on the whole study: The costimulatory receptor OX40 (CD134) was targeted by ivuxolimab, a fully human IgG2 agonistic monoclonal antibody. Intravenous ivuxolimab was administered to patients every 2 weeks at six dose levels: 0.01, 0.1, 0.3, 1.5, 3 and 10 mg/kg. Of the approximately 53 patients in dose escalation, approximately 20 had hepatocellular carcinoma, roughly 15 had melanoma, 9 had renal cell carcinoma and 9 had head and neck cancer. In the dose-escalation cohort, more than 75% of patients were male, and the mean age was about 55 years, with a range of roughly 20 to 85. Patients were allowed to have had prior anti-PD-1, anti-PD-L1 or anti-CTLA-4 therapy, and less than 45% of the dose-escalation patients had previously received checkpoint inhibitors. Three dose-escalation patients achieved partial responses, one with hepatocellular carcinoma and two with cutaneous melanoma. The purpose of peripheral TCRbeta sequencing was to test whether ivuxolimab changed TCR sequence diversity and led to clonal T-cell expansion. The paper covers the monotherapy dose-escalation part of the phase I ivuxolimab trial, which included N = 52 patients.

What the authors observed across the whole study: Low levels of normalized T-cell clonal expansion were also seen in some nonresponding patients. On average, CD8+ T cells showed more expanded clones than CD4+ T cells after ivuxolimab. The antigen specificity of the peripheral T cells that underwent clonal expansion was not determined. Partial responders in the 0.1-3.0 mg/kg groups had among the lowest normalized peripheral clonal expansion, especially among CD8+ T cells. At doses of 0.1 to 3.0 mg/kg, clonal expansion of both CD4+ and CD8+ blood T cells was observed from baseline to week 6.

Patients with a history of autoimmune disease or receiving systemic immunosuppression were excluded from the trial. In every dose cohort, peripheral blood was drawn for TCR sequencing at baseline, cycle 4 day 1, and cycle 7 day 1. Samples came from an open-label, multicenter, first-in-human phase I dose-escalation trial of ivuxolimab. Adults with locally advanced or metastatic melanoma, renal cell, hepatocellular, or head and neck squamous cell carcinoma were enrolled in the trial. Before TCR sequencing, CD4+ T cells and CD8+ T cells from peripheral blood were sorted into separate populations. Per the germline V gene, MDHEN is the CDR1 and SYDVKM is the CDR2. The CDR3, cysteine through phenylalanine, is 15 amino acids long. Only the CDR3 DNA is retained, 45 bases long and in frame from the first base. As regards this clone: Its cognate antigen has yet to be identified. A single base separates this from a much larger clone, so it may be a read error. Additional DNA sequences in this sample encode the identical CDR3.

Genomic DNA was extracted from sorted cells for sequencing of the TCRbeta CDR3 region. TCRbeta CDR3 regions were sequenced using the immunoSEQ Assay. TCRdb stores this immuneACCESS table with in-frame sequences only. Part of the clones is absent; in the studies checked, under half of the shortfall reflects unresolved V genes, and no reason is known for the rest. This sample comprises 13,000 to 15,000 clones, under 95% of them detected only once. The ten biggest clones cover more than 20% of the sample. This receptor was obtained from an adult with an advanced solid tumor such as melanoma, head and neck, liver or kidney cancer. The sample consisted of CD4+ or CD8+ T cells sorted from blood, taken in a trial of the OX40 agonist ivuxolimab. The sequence joins TRBV28 to TRBJ2-7, with a tentative D gene TRBD2 over 6 matching bases. The DNA is as follows: TGTGCCAGCAGTTTACGGTGGAGGGAATCCTATGAGCAGTACTTC. Its protein product is CASSLRWRESYEQYF.